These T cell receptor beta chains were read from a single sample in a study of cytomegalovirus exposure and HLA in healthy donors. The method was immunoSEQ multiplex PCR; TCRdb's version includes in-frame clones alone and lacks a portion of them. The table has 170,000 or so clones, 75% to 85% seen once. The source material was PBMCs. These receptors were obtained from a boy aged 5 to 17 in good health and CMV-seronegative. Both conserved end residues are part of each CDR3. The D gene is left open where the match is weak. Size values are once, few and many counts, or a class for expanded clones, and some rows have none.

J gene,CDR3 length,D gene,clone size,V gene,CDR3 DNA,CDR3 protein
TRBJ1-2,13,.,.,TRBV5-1,TGCGCCAGCAGTGAGGGTGGGAACTATGGCTACACCTTC,CASSEGGNYGYTF
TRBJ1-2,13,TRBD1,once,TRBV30,TGTGCCTGGAGTCCGGACAGGGGGCATGGCTACACCTTC,CAWSPDRGHGYTF
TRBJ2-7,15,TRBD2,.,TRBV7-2,TGTGCCAGCAGCTTAGAGGGGCGGGAGGGGGACGAGCAGTACTTC,CASSLEGREGDEQYF
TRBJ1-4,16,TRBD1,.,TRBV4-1,TGCGCCAGCAGCCAAGAACCCCAGGGGGCACAAGAAAAACTGTTTTTT,CASSQEPQGAQEKLFF
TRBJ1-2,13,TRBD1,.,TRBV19,TGTGCCAGTAGCCGGACAGGGGAAGATGGCTACACCTTC,CASSRTGEDGYTF
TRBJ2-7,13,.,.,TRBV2,TGTGCCCGGCGACAGGCCGCTACCTACGAGCAGTACTTC,CARRQAATYEQYF
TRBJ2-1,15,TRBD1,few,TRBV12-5,TGTGCTAGTGGTTTGCCCGGGACAGGGAAGAATGAGCAGTTCTTC,CASGLPGTGKNEQFF
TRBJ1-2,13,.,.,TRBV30,TGTGCCTGGAGCAGGGGAGCTAACTATGGCTACACCTTC,CAWSRGANYGYTF
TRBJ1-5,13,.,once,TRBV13,TGTGCCAGCAGCTTAAGGGGAAGTCAGCCCCAGCATTTT,CASSLRGSQPQHF
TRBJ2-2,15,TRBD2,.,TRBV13,TGTGCCAGCAGCTCCGGGGGGGCCGACACCGGGGAGCTGTTTTTT,CASSSGGADTGELFF
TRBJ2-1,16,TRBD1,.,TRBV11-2,TGTGCCAGCAGGGGTCTAAGGACAGGGGCAGGCTATGAGCAGTTCTTC,CASRGLRTGAGYEQFF
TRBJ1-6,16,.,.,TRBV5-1,TGCGCCAGCAGCTTGGAGGCAGCCAGGGGAAATTCACCCCTCCACTTT,CASSLEAARGNSPLHF
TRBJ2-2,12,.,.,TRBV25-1,TGTGCCAGCAGGGGAGAGTCCGGGGAGCTGTTTTTT,CASRGESGELFF
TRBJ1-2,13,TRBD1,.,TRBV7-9,TGTGCCAGCAGTCCACAGGGGGTAGAGGGCTACACCTTC,CASSPQGVEGYTF
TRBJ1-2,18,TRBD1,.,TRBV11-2,TGTGCCAGCAGCTTAGATCTAAGGGCGGACAGGGCCTCCTATGGCTACACCTTC,CASSLDLRADRASYGYTF
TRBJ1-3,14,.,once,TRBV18,TGTGCCAGCTCTACCACCAGCTCTGGAAACACCATATATTTT,CASSTTSSGNTIYF
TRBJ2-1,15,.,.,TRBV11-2,TGTGCCAGCACCGTCACTGGTAGCTCCTACAATGAGCAGTTCTTC,CASTVTGSSYNEQFF
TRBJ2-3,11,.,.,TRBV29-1,TGCAGCGTTAGCCAAACAGATACGCAGTATTTT,CSVSQTDTQYF
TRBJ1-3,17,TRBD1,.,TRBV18,TGTGCCAGCTCATCCATGGAGGGACAGGTCAAAGGAAACACCATATATTTT,CASSSMEGQVKGNTIYF
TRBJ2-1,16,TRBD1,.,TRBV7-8,TGTGCCAGCAGCGTCGGACAGGGGGCTCAATACAATGAGCAGTTCTTC,CASSVGQGAQYNEQFF
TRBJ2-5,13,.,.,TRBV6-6,TGTGCCAGTGACAGCTACTCTCAACAGACCCAGTACTTC,CASDSYSQQTQYF
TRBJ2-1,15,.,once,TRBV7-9,TGTTCCAGCAGCCGGCTGGGGGCTGACTACAATGAGCAGTTCTTC,CSSSRLGADYNEQFF